The present T cell receptor beta chain was sequenced within a study of control samples from healthy donors and cancer patients. The CDR3 is made up of 14 amino acids. Trimming removed 5 bases from V and 4 bases from J; junction bases left unmatched: 9. Germline values: CDR1 GTSNPN, CDR2 SVGIG (reference sequence). TCRdb's copy holds only in-frame clones and misses some; the assay was immunoSEQ multiplex PCR. This table has 75,000 to 90,000 clones, over 75% appearing once. This chain connects TRBV30 to TRBJ2-7, with TRBD1 matching over 9 bases. Sequencing was performed on blood. The source is a man between 45 and 60 years old in good health. The CDR3 DNA reads TGTGCCTGGGGTCGCCCCGGGACAGGGTACGAGCAGTACTTC. Translated, it gives CAWGRPGTGYEQYF.